This entry features one T cell receptor (beta chain) sequence. Antigen unknown. This sample was taken from a study of cytomegalovirus exposure and HLA in healthy donors. Germline V lookup: CDR1 SQVTM, CDR2 ANQGSEA. The CDR3 is 14 residues long. Between the trimmed V and J ends, which lost 2 bases and 3 bases, there was a span of 14 bases. The primer mix had 60 Vbeta and 13 Jbeta primers. Sequencing used immunoSEQ multiplex PCR; TCRdb keeps in-frame clones, though not all of them. This sample has tens of thousands of clones, with roughly four fifths found just once. Study results and limitations: In a later analysis, several top co-occurrence clusters appeared linked to parvovirus B19, influenza, CMV and Epstein-Barr virus. The CMV antigen specificity of a few CMV-associated chains was confirmed through in vitro analysis. Among CMV-associated TCR beta chains, most appeared HLA-restricted in a later analysis.

The receptor was isolated from a man younger than 30 in good health and CMV-seronegative. This chain joins TRBV29-1 and TRBJ2-7, with a possible D match to TRBD1 (5 bases). Sequencing was performed on PBMCs. CDR3 region: CSVEIRAADYEQYF. In nucleotides, the CDR3 is TGCAGCGTTGAAATCAGGGCGGCCGACTACGAGCAGTACTTC.